This paragraph covers one TCR beta chain sequence. This sample stems from a study of T cell changes during pregnancy in multiple sclerosis. TCRdb's table, derived via immunoSEQ multiplex PCR, lists solely in-frame clones and lacks some. The sample has 30,000 to 35,000 clones, around nine tenths seen once. Looked up from germline, CDR1 is SGHNT and CDR2 is YYREEE (reference sequence). CDR3 size: 13 residues. J gave up 7 bases and V 2 bases, and 2 bases lay outside the gene matches. The sequence was collected from a female donor with multiple sclerosis, enrolled in a pregnancy study. The chain is built from TRBV5-4 and TRBJ2-7; the match to TRBD1 covers 11 bases. This specimen consisted of CD8+ T cells from peripheral blood mononuclear cells, obtained in the first trimester of pregnancy. CDR3 in amino acids: CASSLRDRGEQYF. In DNA form, the CDR3 reads TGTGCCAGCAGCTTAAGGGACAGGGGGGAGCAGTACTTC.